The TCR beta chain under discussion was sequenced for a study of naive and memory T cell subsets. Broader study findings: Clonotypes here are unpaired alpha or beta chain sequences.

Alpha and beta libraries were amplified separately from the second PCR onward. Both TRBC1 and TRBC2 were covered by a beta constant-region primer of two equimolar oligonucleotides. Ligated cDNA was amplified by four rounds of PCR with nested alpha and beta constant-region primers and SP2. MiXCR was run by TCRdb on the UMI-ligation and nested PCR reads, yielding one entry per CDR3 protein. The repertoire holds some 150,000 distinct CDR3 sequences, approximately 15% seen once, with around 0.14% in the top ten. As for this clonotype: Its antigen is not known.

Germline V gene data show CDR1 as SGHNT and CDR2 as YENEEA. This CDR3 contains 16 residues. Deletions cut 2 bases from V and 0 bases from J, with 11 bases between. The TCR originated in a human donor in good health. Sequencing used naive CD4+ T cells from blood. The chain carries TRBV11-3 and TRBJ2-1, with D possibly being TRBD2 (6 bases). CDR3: CASSLQGTGSYNEQFF. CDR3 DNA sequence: TGTGCCAGCAGCTTACAAGGGACTGGCTCCTACAATGAGCAGTTCTTC.